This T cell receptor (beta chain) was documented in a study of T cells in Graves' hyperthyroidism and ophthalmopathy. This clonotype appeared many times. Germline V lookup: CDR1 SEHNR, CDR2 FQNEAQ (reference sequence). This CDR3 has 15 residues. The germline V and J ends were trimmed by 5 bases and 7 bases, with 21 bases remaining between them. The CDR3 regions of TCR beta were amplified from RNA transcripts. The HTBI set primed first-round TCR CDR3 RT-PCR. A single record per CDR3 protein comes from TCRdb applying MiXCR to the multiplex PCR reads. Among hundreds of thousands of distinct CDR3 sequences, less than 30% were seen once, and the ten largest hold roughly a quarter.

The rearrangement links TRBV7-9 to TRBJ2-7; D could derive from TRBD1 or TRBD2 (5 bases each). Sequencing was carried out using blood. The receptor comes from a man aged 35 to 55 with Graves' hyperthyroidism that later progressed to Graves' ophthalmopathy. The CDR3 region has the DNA TGTGCCAGCAGCCCTAAGGCTGGAGCTGGGGGTGAGCAGTACTTC. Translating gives CASSPKAGAGGEQYF.